The text below deals with one TCR beta chain. This sample is part of a study of technical replicates of blood from a handful of donors. Clones were read by immunoSEQ multiplex PCR, and TCRdb kept only the in-frame ones, dropping some. The sample contains around 13,000 clones, around 86% of which appear only once. The receptor was derived from a human donor in good health. The sample was PBMCs.

The CDR3 reads CASSEGGGLLGAKNIQYF. CDR3 coding DNA: TGTGCCAGCAGCGAAGGGGGGGGATTGCTTGGGGCCAAAAACATTCAGTACTTC. The V gene is TRBV5-6, the J gene TRBJ2-4; perhaps TRBD2 as D (7 bases). The CDR3 totals 18 residues. Trimming took off 4 bases at V and 1 base at J, with 21 bases between the two ends. Germline assignment: CDR1 SGHDT and CDR2 YYEEEE.